This TCR beta chain was sequenced in a study of blood T cells in healthy people across ages. Looked up from germline, CDR1 is DFQATT and CDR2 is SNEGSKA (reference sequence). The trim removed 5 bases at V and 6 bases at J, leaving 8 bases unmatched. The CDR3 covers 15 residues. A sample-barcoded 5' primer and a J-beta primer mix were used in a second PCR of roughly 6 to 12 cycles. TCRdb reanalysed the 5' RACE reads using MiXCR and keeps one entry per CDR3 protein. The sample carries some 1.5 million distinct CDR3 sequences, roughly 27% recorded once. V is TRBV20-1 and J is TRBJ1-5, with 12 bases aligning to TRBD1. The sequencing sample was made of blood. This clonotype was obtained from a woman in her thirties in good health. This CDR3 reads CSALPGQGAGQPQHF. In nucleotides, the CDR3 is TGCAGTGCTTTGCCGGGACAGGGGGCGGGTCAGCCCCAGCATTTT.